The T cell receptor beta chain described here comes from a study of chemoradiotherapy in HPV16-positive cancers. Study-level findings and limits: The functional HPV-specific definition rests on just a couple of HPV16-positive patients.

Concerning this clone itself: The target antigen is unknown.

Germline V gene sequence: CDR1 SGHRS, CDR2 YFSETQ. CDR3 size: 14 residues. Germline trimming cut 3 bases from V and 6 bases from J; bases unmatched to any gene: 6. The assay was immunoSEQ multiplex PCR, and TCRdb's table has in-frame clones only and misses some. The repertoire has about 24,000 clones, about 90% of them found once; the top ten carry 4.5% to 5%. Repertoires were sampled repeatedly during chemoradiotherapy. Material: blood, obtained from a patient who underwent chemoradiotherapy. The chain employs TRBV5-1 and TRBJ2-3; the match to TRBD2 covers 8 bases. The receptor was isolated from a human donor with HPV-associated anogenital cancer. The CDR3, as DNA: TGCGCCAGCAGCTCGAGCGGGAGAGGGGATACGCAGTATTTT. Its protein is CASSSSGRGDTQYF.